This TCR beta chain was captured in a study of response to subunit inactivated influenza vaccine. TCRdb re-derived calls from the RT-PCR reads in MiXCR, one entry per CDR3 protein. The sample lists about 540,000 distinct CDR3 sequences, around 21% seen once, with approximately 2.9% in the top ten. Trimming took 0 bases from V and 7 from J, leaving 21 bases between them. Germline V gene lookup returns CDR1 LGHNA and CDR2 YNFKEQ. The CDR3 runs 17 residues. This clonotype showed up just a few times. The same data also contributed to another study, on T cells expressing NK-cell markers. That study reports: In generating TCR beta cDNA, 5'RACE template switching with UMIs was used.

The chain joins TRBV4-2 to TRBJ1-1; D is ambiguous. This clonotype originated in a man aged 50 to 59 who received an inactivated influenza vaccine. The sequencing used CD4+ T cells sorted from PBMCs, collected about 11 days after vaccination. CDR3 sequence (DNA): TGTGCCAGCAGCCAAGATGCTAACCCGCCCGGGCGGATTGAAGCTTTCTTT. Translating gives CASSQDANPPGRIEAFF.